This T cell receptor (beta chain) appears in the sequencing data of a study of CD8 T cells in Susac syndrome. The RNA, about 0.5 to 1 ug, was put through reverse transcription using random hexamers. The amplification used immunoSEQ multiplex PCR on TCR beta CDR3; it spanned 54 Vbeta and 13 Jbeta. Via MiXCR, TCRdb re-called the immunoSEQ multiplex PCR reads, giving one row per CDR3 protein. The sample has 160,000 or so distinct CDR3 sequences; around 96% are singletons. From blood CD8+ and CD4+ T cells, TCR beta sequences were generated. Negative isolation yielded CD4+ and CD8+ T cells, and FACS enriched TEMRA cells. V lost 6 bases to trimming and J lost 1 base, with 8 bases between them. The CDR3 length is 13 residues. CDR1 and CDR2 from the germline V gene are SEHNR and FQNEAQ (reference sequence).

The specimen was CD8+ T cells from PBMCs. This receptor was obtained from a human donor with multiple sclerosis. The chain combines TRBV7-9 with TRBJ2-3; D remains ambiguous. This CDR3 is CASSLVGTDTQYF. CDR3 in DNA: TGTGCCAGCAGTCTGGTGGGCACAGATACGCAGTATTTT. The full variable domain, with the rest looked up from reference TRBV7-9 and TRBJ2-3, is DTGVSQNPRHKITKRGQNVTFRCDPISEHNRLYWYRQTLGQGPEFLTYFQNEAQLEKSRLLSDRFSAERPKGSFSTLEIQRTEQGDSAMYLCASSLVGTDTQYFGPGTRLTVL.